One and the same sample provided the 27 T cell receptor beta chains below, sequenced in a study of blood T cell repertoires in COVID-19 (TCRdb year 2020). The library was obtained by the immunoSEQ multiplex PCR assay. TCRdb retrieved this table from immuneACCESS and kept in-frame rearrangements only. Not all clones are present; in checked studies, unresolved V genes account for under half, and no reason is known for the remainder. The sample contains approximately 500,000 clones, nearly 90% of them found a single time. 0.75% to 0.9% of the sample comes from the top ten. The sample consisted of peripheral blood. These receptors were taken from a man younger than 35 with COVID-19, enrolled during active disease.

The chain recombines TRBV5-1 with TRBJ2-3, with D tentatively TRBD2 (6 bases). The CDR3 totals 15 residues. Trimming pared 0 bases from V and 2 bases from J, leaving 10 bases between. The germline CDR1 and CDR2 sequences are SGHRS and YFSETQ. CDR3 coding DNA: TGCGCCAGCAGCTTGGAGAGGACTAACACAGATACGCAGTATTTT. Translation gives CASSLERTNTDTQYF.

This chain connects TRBV5-6 to TRBJ2-7, with D hard to call. The CDR3 extends over 13 amino acids. With 0 bases removed from V and 4 bases from J, the gap between germline ends came to 8 bases. Germline lookup yields CDR1 SGHDT and CDR2 YYEEEE. CDR3 coding DNA: TGTGCCAGCAGCTTGGCCATAGCTTACGAGCAGTACTTC. It codes for CASSLAIAYEQYF.

The chain couples TRBV27 to TRBJ2-1, with D possibly matching TRBD1 (6 bases). This CDR3 contains 15 residues. Trimming pared 3 bases from V and 2 bases from J, leaving 11 bases between. CDR1 and CDR2 (germline): MNHEY, SMNVEV (reference sequence). The CDR3 reads CASSLGALTYNEQFF. The CDR3 nucleotides are TGTGCCAGCAGTTTGGGGGCCCTTACCTACAATGAGCAGTTCTTC.

The CDR3 DNA sequence: TGTGCCAGCAGCCTGACTAGATCCGGGGAGCTGTTTTTT. It translates to CASSLTRSGELFF. The V call is TRBV11-1, the J call TRBJ2-2, with D possibly being TRBD2 (6 bases). The CDR3 is made up of 13 amino acids. Looked up from germline, CDR1 is SGHAT and CDR2 is FQDESV (reference sequence). Trimming pared 5 bases from V and 6 bases from J, leaving 10 bases between.

This chain links TRBV4-1 with TRBJ2-3; 11 nucleotides match TRBD2. Germline V gives CDR1 MGHRA, CDR2 YSYEKL. V shed 0 bases and J 4 bases; nucleotides not matched to a gene: 12. There are 19 residues in the CDR3. CDR3 protein: CASSQDRYSGTSGADTQYF. The CDR3 DNA follows: TGCGCCAGCAGCCAAGATCGCTACTCCGGGACTAGCGGCGCAGATACGCAGTATTTT.

V is TRBV7-3 and J is TRBJ2-3; perhaps TRBD2 as D (6 bases). The CDR3 length is 13 residues. Germline V gene sequence: CDR1 SGHTA, CDR2 FQGTGA. The V and J ends lost 8 bases and 2 bases respectively, with 11 bases between them. The chain's CDR3 is CASAAGSTDTQYF. Written as DNA, the CDR3 is TGTGCCAGCGCCGCGGGATCCACAGATACGCAGTATTTT.

The J gene is TRBJ2-2, the V gene TRBV19; D unresolved. The CDR3 runs 13 residues. V shed 5 bases and J shed 6 bases, with 10 bases lying between them. Germline V gene data show CDR1 as LNHDA and CDR2 as SQIVND (reference sequence). The CDR3 is CASSLISAGELFF. In DNA form, the CDR3 reads TGTGCCAGTAGTTTGATATCGGCCGGGGAGCTGTTTTTT.

The chain uses TRBV6-5 and TRBJ1-3; TRBD1 matches at 11 bases. V dropped 8 bases and J dropped 6; count of bases not matched to a gene: 3. The CDR3 is made up of 13 amino acids. Germline CDR1 reads MNHEY; CDR2 reads SVGAGI. CDR3 loop: CASGQGAENTIYF. The CDR3 DNA is TGTGCCAGCGGACAGGGGGCAGAAAACACCATATATTTT.

The V gene is TRBV2, the J gene TRBJ2-3, with TRBD2 matching 8 bases. V lost 7 bases and J lost 5; bases outside the gene matches: 8. Germline CDR1 SNHLY, CDR2 FYNNEI. This CDR3 comprises 14 residues. CDR3 residues: CASTRAGEGDTQYF. The CDR3 DNA sequence: TGTGCCAGCACTCGAGCGGGAGAAGGAGATACGCAGTATTTT.

This clone was seen more than once but under ten times. V gene TRBV7-9 combines with J gene TRBJ2-3, with 9 bases aligning to TRBD2. The length of the CDR3 is 16 residues. Unmatched junction bases numbered 11, after V lost 4 bases and J lost 6 bases. Looked up from germline, CDR1 is SEHNR and CDR2 is FQNEAQ (reference sequence). The CDR3 loop reads CASSSVAGARRDTQYF. The CDR3 nucleotides are TGTGCCAGCAGCTCTGTAGCGGGGGCCCGCCGGGATACGCAGTATTTT.

The rearrangement joins TRBV2 to TRBJ1-2, with D maybe TRBD1 (6 bases). Germline values: CDR1 SNHLY, CDR2 FYNNEI. The CDR3 runs to 16 residues. Trimming pared 6 bases from V and 0 bases from J, leaving 17 bases between. CDR3 in DNA: TGTGCCAGCAGCGGCGGGGGCCGGGGAGCTAACTATGGCTACACCTTC. Protein sequence: CASSGGGRGANYGYTF.

The rearrangement uses TRBV7-2 and TRBJ2-7, with a possible D match to TRBD2 (6 bases). Trimming cost V 5 bases and J 6 bases, with 14 bases left between them. Germline V gene lookup returns CDR1 SGHTA and CDR2 FQGNSA. The CDR3 is made up of 13 amino acids. The CDR3 nucleotides are TGTGCCAGCAGCCTCCCCGGCGGGGTCGAGCAGTACTTC. It is translated as CASSLPGGVEQYF.

The chain combines TRBV4-1 with TRBJ2-7; possibly TRBD1 for D (6 bases). This CDR3 contains 15 residues. Germline CDR1 MGHRA, CDR2 YSYEKL. V lost 0 bases and J lost 7, with 16 bases in between. CDR3 DNA sequence: TGCGCCAGCAGCCAAGATGGGGCAGGGGTTCGGGAGCAGTACTTC. Translation gives CASSQDGAGVREQYF.

The J gene is TRBJ1-5, the V gene TRBV18; 7 nucleotides agree with TRBD1. The V gene's germline CDR1 is KGHSH and CDR2 LQKENI. The CDR3 runs 15 residues. The V segment lost 2 bases and the J segment 4 bases; nucleotides outside the gene matches: 5. CDR3 in amino acids: CASSPGDSRNQPQHF. CDR3 coding DNA: TGTGCCAGCTCACCAGGGGACAGCCGAAATCAGCCCCAGCATTTT.

The CDR3 DNA reads TGTGCCAGCAGAGACGCAGGGGCCACTGAAGCTTTCTTT. Its protein is CASRDAGATEAFF. This chain uses TRBV7-9 with TRBJ1-1; perhaps TRBD1 as D (6 bases). CDR3 length equals 13 residues. The germline CDR1 and CDR2 sequences are SEHNR and FQNEAQ (reference sequence). Trimming shortened V by 6 bases and J by 4 bases, and 12 bases separated the two germline ends.

V is TRBV2 and J is TRBJ2-5; TRBD1 agrees at 8 bases. The length of the CDR3 is 13 residues. CDR1 is SNHLY, CDR2 FYNNEI, per germline. Trimming took 6 bases from V and 3 from J; bases not matched to a gene: 3. CDR3 loop: CASRLDREETQYF. Written as DNA, the CDR3 is TGTGCCAGCAGATTGGACAGGGAAGAGACCCAGTACTTC.

The chain uses TRBV7-2 and TRBJ1-2; D not resolved. The germline CDR1 and CDR2 sequences are SGHTA and FQGNSA. V lost 5 bases and J 5 bases, leaving 18 bases between the germline ends. This CDR3 is 15 amino acids long. The CDR3 is CASSPPMADIYGYTF. The CDR3 DNA follows: TGTGCCAGCAGCCCCCCCATGGCAGATATTTATGGCTACACCTTC.

The V gene is TRBV5-1, the J gene TRBJ2-3, with D possibly TRBD1 on 6 matching bases. Per the germline V gene, CDR1 is SGHRS and CDR2 is YFSETQ. The CDR3 runs to 15 residues. Deletions cut 2 bases from V and 3 bases from J, with 13 bases between. The CDR3 region is CASSLLGAQTDTQYF. CDR3 DNA sequence: TGCGCCAGCAGCTTATTGGGGGCGCAGACAGATACGCAGTATTTT.

The chain carries TRBV28 and TRBJ2-3, with 14 bases identical to TRBD2. Germline-derived CDR1 and CDR2 are MDHEN and SYDVKM. V gave up 5 bases and J gave up 5 bases; unmatched junction bases: 12. CDR3 length: 18 residues. The CDR3 DNA follows: TGTGCCAGCAGTGGGCCGGGACTAGCGGGAGTTGATGGAGATACGCAGTATTTT. Protein product: CASSGPGLAGVDGDTQYF.

V is TRBV12-3 or TRBV12-4 and J is TRBJ2-3; D call uncertain. The ends were cut back, 7 bases at V and 8 bases at J, with 10 bases in the middle. This CDR3 is 11 amino acids long. This chain's CDR3 is CASNHLVTQYF. The CDR3 bases are TGTGCCAGCAACCATCTAGTTACGCAGTATTTT.

The rearrangement links TRBV4-1 to TRBJ2-7, with 11 nucleotides matching TRBD2. Germline V gives CDR1 MGHRA, CDR2 YSYEKL. V lost 0 bases and J lost 0; bases outside the gene matches: 7. The CDR3 runs to 18 residues. The DNA for the CDR3 is TGCGCCAGCAGCCAAGATGAGTCTAGCGGGAGGAGCTCCTACGAGCAGTACTTC. Translated: CASSQDESSGRSSYEQYF.

The chain joins TRBV2 to TRBJ2-3; weak D call: TRBD2 (6 bases). V was cut by 10 bases and J by 5 bases, with 16 bases left in between. Germline values: CDR1 SNHLY, CDR2 FYNNEI. The CDR3 consists of 13 residues. DNA of the CDR3: TGTGCCATACGAAAGTCGGGGGTAGATACGCAGTATTTT. The encoded protein is CAIRKSGVDTQYF.

This chain joins TRBV10-3 and TRBJ2-5, with 14 bases that match TRBD2. V was clipped by 8 bases and J by 5 bases; unmatched bases: 16. The CDR3 has 18 residues. Germline V gene sequence: CDR1 ENHRY, CDR2 SYGVKD. As DNA, the CDR3 is TGTGCCATCGGATTGACCGGGACTAGCGGGGGACTTCATGAGACCCAGTACTTC. This gives the protein CAIGLTGTSGGLHETQYF.

The rearrangement uses TRBV5-4 and TRBJ2-2; 10 bases are shared with TRBD2. The CDR3 loop spans 19 amino acids. CDR1 and CDR2 from the germline V gene are SGHNT and YYREEE (reference sequence). V lost 6 bases to trimming and J lost 5 bases; unmatched junction nucleotides: 19. The CDR3 protein is CASTTPPASGGRTTGELFF. The DNA of the CDR3 is TGTGCCAGCACCACTCCCCCGGCTAGCGGGGGACGAACGACCGGGGAGCTGTTTTTT.

This clone appeared a few times. This rearrangement joins TRBV6-5 to TRBJ2-7; tentative D call: TRBD1 (6 bases). The ends were cut back, 4 bases at V and 6 bases at J, with 13 bases in the middle. The CDR3 extends over 13 amino acids. CDR1 is MNHEY and CDR2 is SVGAGI in the germline V gene. CDR3 sequence (DNA): TGTGCCAGCAGTTCGCGGACAGACCGCGAGCAGTACTTC. This codes for CASSSRTDREQYF.

The chain uses TRBV5-1 and TRBJ1-2; 9 bases map to TRBD1. The CDR3 is 14 amino acids. Germline trimming cut 0 bases from V and 8 bases from J; bases unmatched to any gene: 5. Germline V gene lookup returns CDR1 SGHRS and CDR2 YFSETQ. The CDR3 region has the DNA TGCGCCAGCAGCTTGGAATGGACAGGGGAAGGCTACACCTTC. This gives the protein CASSLEWTGEGYTF.

The chain employs TRBV19 and TRBJ2-5, with a possible D match to TRBD2 (5 bases). The CDR3 runs 14 residues. Germline V CDR1 and CDR2: LNHDA, SQIVND (reference sequence). Between the trimmed V and J ends, which lost 8 bases and 3 bases, there was a span of 16 bases. The CDR3 coding sequence is TGTGCCAGTCGGTTGAGCGGCACCGAAGAGACCCAGTACTTC. This gives the protein CASRLSGTEETQYF.